One sample yielded the 6 T cell receptor beta chains listed below, sequenced in a study of cytomegalovirus exposure and HLA in healthy donors. PCR amplification relied on 60 Vbeta primers (plus 13 Jbeta primers). This table comes from immunoSEQ multiplex PCR, and its TCRdb copy is limited to in-frame clones, with some not included. The repertoire holds 110,000 to 150,000 clones, with roughly 9.4% as singletons. Sequenced input: PBMCs. The receptors were gathered from a male donor in good health and CMV-seronegative.

In this sample, this clone turned up a few times. The chain joins TRBV6-4 to TRBJ2-7; D unresolved. Per the germline V gene, CDR1 is MRHNA and CDR2 is SNTAGT. V was trimmed by 0 bases and J by 3 bases, leaving 6 bases between them. The CDR3 totals 13 residues. Written as DNA, the CDR3 is TGTGCCAGCAGTGACTCGAACGGCTACGAGCAGTACTTC. Translation gives CASSDSNGYEQYF.

This chain links TRBV7-3 with TRBJ1-6; D uncertain. The ends were cut back, 1 base at V and 7 bases at J, with 5 bases in the middle. CDR3 size: 13 residues. Germline assignment: CDR1 SGHTA and CDR2 FQGTGA. CDR3 nucleotide sequence: TGTGCCAGCAGCTTAAGGAGCAATTCACCCCTCCACTTT. Translated: CASSLRSNSPLHF.

The V gene is TRBV18, the J gene TRBJ1-1; D not resolved. CDR3 length: 13 residues. With 3 bases removed from V and 0 bases from J, the gap between germline ends came to 5 bases. Germline CDR1 is KGHSH and CDR2 is LQKENI. CDR3 loop: CASSPSLNTEAFF. CDR3 nucleotide sequence: TGTGCCAGCTCACCTTCATTGAACACTGAAGCTTTCTTT.

The chain couples TRBV29-1 to TRBJ2-2; D is unresolved. Between the trimmed V and J ends, which lost 3 bases and 1 base, there was a span of 6 bases. Germline CDR1 reads SQVTM; CDR2 reads ANQGSEA. This CDR3 region has 13 residues. The CDR3 sequence: CSVEAQNTGELFF. The CDR3 DNA is TGCAGCGTTGAGGCCCAGAACACCGGGGAGCTGTTTTTT.

This clone was seen a few times. The chain combines TRBV4-1 with TRBJ1-5; D possibly corresponds to TRBD1 (6 bases). V lost 0 bases, J lost 7 bases, and 19 bases lay in between. The CDR3 is 17 residues long. Per germline, CDR1 MGHRA and CDR2 YSYEKL. The CDR3 sequence is CASSQDWDTYGRQPQHF. Here the CDR3 DNA reads TGCGCCAGCAGCCAAGACTGGGACACGTATGGGAGACAGCCCCAGCATTTT.

In this sample, this clone turned up a few times. The chain combines TRBV6-6 with TRBJ1-4, with D possibly TRBD1 on 6 matching bases. The CDR3 sequence is 15 residues long. Trimming took 5 bases from V and 5 from J, leaving 15 bases between them. Germline values: CDR1 MNHNY, CDR2 SVGAGI (reference sequence). CDR3 nucleotide sequence: TGTGCCAGCAGTGGTCAAACAGGGTTAAATGAAAAACTGTTTTTT. It is translated as CASSGQTGLNEKLFF.